The 15 T cell receptor beta chains in this list originate from one sample, sequenced in a study of control samples from healthy donors and cancer patients. Profiling relied on immunoSEQ multiplex PCR, and the TCRdb table lists in-frame clones only, not all of them. The sample has 160,000 or so clones, approximately 94% seen once. Sequencing was performed on PBMCs. Every receptor here comes from a man aged 60-69 years with colorectal cancer.

The genes are TRBV18 and TRBJ1-1; tentatively, D is TRBD1 (5 bases). Per the germline V gene, CDR1 is KGHSH and CDR2 is LQKENI. The CDR3 covers 16 residues. Trimming removed 0 bases from V and 5 bases from J, with 16 bases in between. CDR3 protein: CASSPPRGLGVTEAFF. Here the CDR3 DNA reads TGTGCCAGCTCACCACCGAGAGGCCTAGGGGTGACTGAAGCTTTCTTT. Drawing the rest from reference TRBV18 and TRBJ1-1, the complete variable domain is NAGVMQNPRHLVRRRGQEARLRCSPMKGHSHVYWYRQLPEEGLKFMVYLQKENIIDESGMPKERFSAEFPKEGPSILRIQQVVRGDSAAYFCASSPPRGLGVTEAFFGQGTRLTVV.

The V gene is TRBV19, the J gene TRBJ1-4, with a tentative D call TRBD1 (5 bases). The germline gives CDR1 LNHDA, CDR2 SQIVND (reference sequence). The V gene lost 8 bases and the J gene lost 5 bases, with 15 bases spanning the gap. The CDR3 sequence is 14 residues long. CDR3 residues: CASRYDSRNEKLFF. The CDR3 nucleotides read TGTGCCAGTCGATATGACAGCCGGAATGAAAAACTGTTTTTT.

The chain uses TRBV11-3 and TRBJ1-1; D is ambiguous. Germline CDR1 is SGHNT and CDR2 is YENEEA. V shed 1 base and J shed 1 base, with 10 bases lying between them. The CDR3 is 15 amino acids. Here the CDR3 reads CASSLGALGNTEAFF. CDR3 DNA sequence: TGTGCCAGCAGCTTAGGGGCATTAGGGAACACTGAAGCTTTCTTT.

This chain links TRBV7-8 with TRBJ1-2; 7 bases fit TRBD1. Trimming cost V 5 bases and J 4 bases; bases outside gene matches: 1. In germline, CDR1 is SGHVS, CDR2 FQNEAQ. CDR3 length equals 12 residues. CDR3 sequence: CASSRDSYGYTF. In DNA form, the CDR3 reads TGTGCCAGCAGCAGGGACAGCTATGGCTACACCTTC.

V usage is TRBV7-2 and J usage is TRBJ1-5; D possibly corresponds to TRBD1 (5 bases). V dropped 1 base and J dropped 2 bases, with 9 bases sitting between them. Germline CDR1 SGHTA, CDR2 FQGNSA. This CDR3 region has 15 residues. CDR3 sequence: CASSLDQGRNQPQHF. CDR3 in DNA: TGTGCCAGCAGCTTAGATCAGGGCCGCAATCAGCCCCAGCATTTT.

J is TRBJ2-7 and V is TRBV9; 11 bases line up with TRBD2. The CDR3 is made up of 15 amino acids. In germline, CDR1 is SGDLS, CDR2 YYNGEE. Germline trimming cut 0 bases from V and 3 bases from J; bases unmatched to any gene: 2. The CDR3 DNA follows: TGTGCCAGCAGCGTAGCCGGGACTAGCGGCTACGAGCAGTACTTC. This translates into CASSVAGTSGYEQYF. The variable domain in full, with the rest retrieved from reference TRBV9 and TRBJ2-7, is DSGVTQTPKHLITATGQRVTLRCSPRSGDLSVYWYQQSLDQGLQFLIQYYNGEERAKGNILERFSAQQFPDLHSELNLSSLELGDSALYFCASSVAGTSGYEQYFGPGTRLTVT.

The chain has TRBV9 and TRBJ2-7; D not certain. The germline V and J ends were trimmed by 0 bases and 0 bases, with 4 bases remaining between them. The germline V gene has CDR1 SGDLS and CDR2 YYNGEE. This CDR3 is built from 13 residues. In DNA form, the CDR3 reads TGTGCCAGCAGCGTAGGAATCTCCTACGAGCAGTACTTC. Encoded protein: CASSVGISYEQYF.

The chain combines TRBV3-1 (or the pseudogene TRBV3-2) with TRBJ1-2; 12 bases agree with TRBD1. The junction had 10 bases not matched to a gene; V was cut back by 4 bases and J by 7 bases. In germline, CDR1 is LGHDT, CDR2 YNNKEL (reference sequence). The CDR3 loop spans 16 amino acids. CDR3 coding DNA: TGTGCCAGCAGCCCGCAGGGACAGGGGGCGCCGGGTGGCTACACCTTC. As protein: CASSPQGQGAPGGYTF.

The J gene is TRBJ1-1, the V gene TRBV29-1; a weak D match, TRBD1 (6 bases). CDR1 and CDR2 from the germline V gene are SQVTM and ANQGSEA. The CDR3 contains 12 residues. V lost 4 bases to trimming and J lost 5 bases, with 11 bases between them. The chain's CDR3 is CSVVRGGTEAFF. CDR3 in DNA: TGCAGCGTTGTCAGGGGAGGTACTGAAGCTTTCTTT.

As concerns this clone: Compared with germline, one end of the junction differs, possibly owing to a read error. The chain links TRBV5-4 to TRBJ2-2; 8 bases align to TRBD2. This CDR3 is built from 14 residues. Germline V gives CDR1 SGHNT, CDR2 YYREEE (reference sequence). CDR3 sequence: CASTLGGGTGELFF. The DNA of the CDR3 is TGTGCCAGCACCTTGGGCGGGGGGACTGGGGAGCTGTTTTTT.

The chain joins TRBV7-2 to TRBJ2-7, with 7 bases fitting TRBD1. J lost 4 bases, V lost 5 bases, and 11 bases had no gene match. Per germline, CDR1 SGHTA and CDR2 FQGNSA. The CDR3 extends over 15 amino acids. CDR3: CASSDTAGTAYEQYF. Here the CDR3 DNA reads TGTGCCAGCAGCGATACGGCCGGGACAGCTTACGAGCAGTACTTC.

This chain links TRBV6-1 with TRBJ2-2; maybe TRBD2 (7 bases). Germline V CDR1 and CDR2: MNHNS, SASEGT. There are 16 residues in the CDR3. The germline V and J ends were trimmed by 1 base and 4 bases, with 13 bases remaining between them. Here the CDR3 DNA reads TGTGCCAGCAGTGAAGGGACCGGGGGGCCCACCGGGGAGCTGTTTTTT. Protein sequence: CASSEGTGGPTGELFF.

V is TRBV5-1 and J is TRBJ2-5; TRBD2 matches at 12 bases. The CDR3 is 17 amino acids. The V gene's germline CDR1 is SGHRS and CDR2 YFSETQ. The junction had 11 bases not matched to a gene; V was cut back by 3 bases and J by 5 bases. The CDR3 sequence is CASSSLAGGPTSETQYF. In nucleotides, the CDR3 is TGCGCCAGCAGCTCACTAGCGGGGGGTCCGACCTCCGAGACCCAGTACTTC.

The V gene is TRBV19, the J gene TRBJ2-3, with 8 positions matching TRBD2. Germline lookup yields CDR1 LNHDA and CDR2 SQIVND (reference sequence). J was trimmed by 6 bases and V by 2 bases; bases with no gene match: 10. The CDR3 loop spans 16 amino acids. This CDR3 reads CASSILTGTSWDTQYF. CDR3 DNA: TGTGCCAGTAGTATATTGACGGGGACTAGTTGGGATACGCAGTATTTT. The whole variable domain, remainder taken from reference TRBV19 and TRBJ2-3, is DGGITQSPKYLFRKEGQNVTLSCEQNLNHDAMYWYRQDPGQGLRLIYYSQIVNDFQKGDIAEGYSVSREKKESFPLTVTSAQKNPTAFYLCASSILTGTSWDTQYFGPGTRLTVL.

V gene TRBV30 combines with J gene TRBJ2-1; 12 bases align to TRBD2. There are 17 residues in the CDR3. The germline V gene encodes CDR1 GTSNPN and CDR2 SVGIG (reference sequence). The ends lost 0 bases at V and 9 bases at J; junction bases unmatched: 12. The CDR3 reads CAWSVLRTSGIAGEQFF. CDR3 nucleotide sequence: TGTGCCTGGAGTGTACTGAGGACTAGCGGGATTGCCGGTGAGCAGTTCTTC.